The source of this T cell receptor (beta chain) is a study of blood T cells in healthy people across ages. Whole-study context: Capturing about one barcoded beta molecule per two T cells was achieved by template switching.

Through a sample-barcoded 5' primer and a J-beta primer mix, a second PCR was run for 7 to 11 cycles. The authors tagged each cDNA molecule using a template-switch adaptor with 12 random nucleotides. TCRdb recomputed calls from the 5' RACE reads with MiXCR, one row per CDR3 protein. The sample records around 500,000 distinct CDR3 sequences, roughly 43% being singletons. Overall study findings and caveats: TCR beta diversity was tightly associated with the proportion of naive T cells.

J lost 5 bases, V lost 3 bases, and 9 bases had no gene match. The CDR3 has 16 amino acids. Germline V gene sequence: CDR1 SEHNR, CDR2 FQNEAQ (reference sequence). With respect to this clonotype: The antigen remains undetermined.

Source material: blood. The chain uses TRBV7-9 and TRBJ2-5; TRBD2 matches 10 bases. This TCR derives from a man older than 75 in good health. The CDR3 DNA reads TGTGCCAGCAGCTTGCTAGCGGGGGCCCGTGGGGAGACCCAGTACTTC. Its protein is CASSLLAGARGETQYF.